This is a list of T cell receptor beta chains from one sample in a study of T-cell reconstitution after alpha-beta-depleted transplantation in children. Via MiXCR, TCRdb re-called the PCR reads, giving one row per CDR3 protein. The repertoire has 500,000 to 650,000 distinct CDR3 sequences, approximately 10% of them found once; the top ten carry 13% to 15%. The material was PBMCs, mostly from graft donor cells, obtained 180 days after TCRalphabeta/CD19-depleted stem cell transplant. The origin of the receptors is a female patient between 2 and 10 years old who had a stem cell transplant for aplastic anemia, so the T cells may come from the graft donor. Each CDR3 is given with its conserved first and last residue. Only part of the rows carry a size: once, few, many, or a class if the clone is expanded.

size	V	length	J	CDR3
NA	TRBV4-3	16	TRBJ1-5	CASSQDAGGSNQPQHF
few	TRBV29-1	14	TRBJ2-3	CSVVGGSAPDTQYF
NA	TRBV29-1	11	TRBJ2-1	CSPLRGNEQFF
few	TRBV19	13	TRBJ2-7	CASSPRTRYEQYF
NA	TRBV27	17	TRBJ2-1	CASSPPGTSGYYNEQFF
many	TRBV5-6	15	TRBJ2-3	CASSWGRGQEDTQYF
NA	TRBV19	14	TRBJ2-1	CASSRAIRYNEQFF
few	TRBV7-2	15	TRBJ2-3	CASSFRGDSTDTQYF
NA	TRBV6-2/TRBV6-3	14	TRBJ1-1	CASTTAKGGTEAFF
NA	TRBV4-3	15	TRBJ2-1	CASSQGGRTYNEQFF
few	TRBV15	13	TRBJ2-5	CATSRPFGETQYF
NA	TRBV28	14	TRBJ2-4	CASSQGLAAGSQYF
NA	TRBV7-6	16	TRBJ1-1	CASSLVVGGRTTEAFF
few	TRBV24-1	13	TRBJ2-1	CATSDGREAEQFF
NA	TRBV5-1	13	TRBJ1-1	CASSLVSSAEAFF
NA	TRBV20-1	15	TRBJ2-1	CSARDPGSSYNEQFF
NA	TRBV5-1	13	TRBJ2-1	CASSRRREDEQFF
once	TRBV29-1	14	TRBJ1-2	CSARGAQGDVSYTF
NA	TRBV18	14	TRBJ2-5	CASSPPGHRETQYF
few	TRBV11-2	13	TRBJ2-7	CASTQSGSYEQYF
NA	TRBV5-1	16	TRBJ2-1	CASSLTGTGGYNEQFF
many	TRBV20-1	16	TRBJ1-2	CSAIGVGAVGDYGYTF
NA	TRBV7-2	15	TRBJ1-2	CASSSGQGLSYGYTF
NA	TRBV3-1	15	TRBJ1-1	CASSQVVAGNTEAFF
NA	TRBV29-1	11	TRBJ1-2	CSVEGLYGYTF
NA	TRBV12-3/TRBV12-4	19	TRBJ2-6	CASSSWEGRWQFGANVLTF
NA	TRBV10-3	16	TRBJ2-1	CAISALLAGGKNEQFF
few	TRBV15	16	TRBJ2-7	CATSSDRTSGIHEQYF